These T cell receptor beta chains were read from a single sample in a study of T cell clones after liver transplantation. Generated by immunoSEQ multiplex PCR, the TCRdb table keeps only in-frame clones and is missing some. The data contain over 50,000 clones, about 90% of them seen just once; the ten biggest clones take up around an eighth. The sequencing used CD8+ T cells from blood, collected 12 months after liver transplant. The receptors shown here come from a human patient who received a liver transplant. Some T cells may be supplied by the graft donor. Each CDR3 is given with its conserved first and last residue. The order of the fields is D gene, J gene, clone size, CDR3 length, V gene, CDR3 DNA, CDR3 protein. A D gene is named only where the DNA matches it firmly. Where a row states a size, it is once, few, many or the class of an expanded clone; other rows omit it.

d_call: .
j_call: TRBJ2-7
clone_size: once
cdr3_length: 13
v_call: TRBV27
cdr3_nt: TGTGCCAGCAGTTTAGAGGGCCACTACGAGCAGTACTTC
cdr3_aa: CASSLEGHYEQYF

d_call: .
j_call: TRBJ1-1
clone_size: .
cdr3_length: 17
v_call: TRBV2
cdr3_nt: TGTGCCAGCAGTGAAGAAATGGACAGCGCTGCGAACACTGAAGCTTTCTTT
cdr3_aa: CASSEEMDSAANTEAFF

d_call: TRBD1
j_call: TRBJ1-3
clone_size: .
cdr3_length: 16
v_call: TRBV15
cdr3_nt: TGTGCCACCAGCAGGAGCAGGGGGCTGAGTGGAAACACCATATATTTT
cdr3_aa: CATSRSRGLSGNTIYF

d_call: .
j_call: TRBJ2-2
clone_size: .
cdr3_length: 19
v_call: TRBV15
cdr3_nt: TGTGCCACCAGCAGAGTTGGGTCTCTGGGGATTATCGACACCGGGGAGCTGTTTTTT
cdr3_aa: CATSRVGSLGIIDTGELFF

d_call: .
j_call: TRBJ2-2
clone_size: .
cdr3_length: 17
v_call: TRBV15
cdr3_nt: TGTGCCACCAGCAGAGCAGCTAGACTGACGAACACCGGGGAGCTGTTTTTT
cdr3_aa: CATSRAARLTNTGELFF

d_call: .
j_call: TRBJ1-2
clone_size: .
cdr3_length: 12
v_call: TRBV6-5
cdr3_nt: TGTGCCAGCAGTTACGACAATGGTGGCTACACCTTC
cdr3_aa: CASSYDNGGYTF

d_call: .
j_call: TRBJ2-7
clone_size: .
cdr3_length: 15
v_call: TRBV4-1
cdr3_nt: TGCGCCAGCAGCCCCGTCTCAGGACTAACCTACGAGCAGTACTTC
cdr3_aa: CASSPVSGLTYEQYF

d_call: .
j_call: TRBJ2-7
clone_size: .
cdr3_length: 15
v_call: TRBV27
cdr3_nt: TGTGCCAGCAGTTTATCGGGAGGGGGAGGCTACGAGCAGTACTTC
cdr3_aa: CASSLSGGGGYEQYF

d_call: .
j_call: TRBJ2-7
clone_size: .
cdr3_length: 16
v_call: TRBV11-2
cdr3_nt: TGTGCCAGCAGCTTAGGGGGGGGCAGCCGGCCCTACGAGCAGTACTTC
cdr3_aa: CASSLGGGSRPYEQYF

d_call: .
j_call: TRBJ2-7
clone_size: few
cdr3_length: 14
v_call: TRBV10-3
cdr3_nt: TGTGCCATCAGTGAAGTCGAACCACCGGGCGAGCAGTACTTC
cdr3_aa: CAISEVEPPGEQYF

d_call: .
j_call: TRBJ1-4
clone_size: .
cdr3_length: 14
v_call: TRBV19
cdr3_nt: TGTGCCAGTAGTATGACCGCAACTAATGAAAAACTGTTTTTT
cdr3_aa: CASSMTATNEKLFF

d_call: TRBD2
j_call: TRBJ2-5
clone_size: .
cdr3_length: 15
v_call: TRBV5-1
cdr3_nt: TGCGCCAGCAGCTTGGCAGCGGGAGGGGGAGAGACCCAGTACTTC
cdr3_aa: CASSLAAGGGETQYF

d_call: .
j_call: TRBJ2-2
clone_size: few
cdr3_length: 14
v_call: TRBV19
cdr3_nt: TGTGCCAGTATGCACGGGATGAACACCGGGGAGCTGTTTTTT
cdr3_aa: CASMHGMNTGELFF

d_call: .
j_call: TRBJ2-3
clone_size: .
cdr3_length: 17
v_call: TRBV28
cdr3_nt: TGTGCCAGCAGTTTCCTCGCGGGCTCCGAGGTGGCAGATACGCAGTATTTT
cdr3_aa: CASSFLAGSEVADTQYF

d_call: .
j_call: TRBJ2-1
clone_size: .
cdr3_length: 12
v_call: TRBV4-1
cdr3_nt: TGCGCCAGCAGCCAACCCAACAATGAGCAGTTCTTC
cdr3_aa: CASSQPNNEQFF

d_call: .
j_call: TRBJ2-2
clone_size: .
cdr3_length: 14
v_call: TRBV2
cdr3_nt: TGTGCCAGCAGTGACAGAATTTACACCGGGGAGCTGTTTTTT
cdr3_aa: CASSDRIYTGELFF

d_call: .
j_call: TRBJ2-3
clone_size: .
cdr3_length: 15
v_call: TRBV10-1
cdr3_nt: TGCGCCAGCAGTGAGACAGCAACTAGCACAGATACGCAGTATTTT
cdr3_aa: CASSETATSTDTQYF

d_call: .
j_call: TRBJ2-5
clone_size: .
cdr3_length: 14
v_call: TRBV28
cdr3_nt: TGTGCCAGCAGACGCACAGGGTACCAAGAGACCCAGTACTTC
cdr3_aa: CASRRTGYQETQYF

d_call: .
j_call: TRBJ2-7
clone_size: .
cdr3_length: 14
v_call: TRBV19
cdr3_nt: TGTGCCAGTAGTACCGGGACGTTCGCCTACGAGCAGTACTTC
cdr3_aa: CASSTGTFAYEQYF

d_call: .
j_call: TRBJ1-4
clone_size: .
cdr3_length: 14
v_call: TRBV19
cdr3_nt: TGTGCCAGTATGCAGGATCCAACCGGCGAAAAACTGTTTTTT
cdr3_aa: CASMQDPTGEKLFF

d_call: .
j_call: TRBJ1-1
clone_size: .
cdr3_length: 14
v_call: TRBV27
cdr3_nt: TGTGCCAGCAGTTTAATGGTCCGGGACACTGAAGCTTTCTTT
cdr3_aa: CASSLMVRDTEAFF

d_call: TRBD1
j_call: TRBJ2-7
clone_size: .
cdr3_length: 16
v_call: TRBV28
cdr3_nt: TGTGCCAGCAGTCCATCGACAGGGTCAACCTCCTACGAGCAGTACTTC
cdr3_aa: CASSPSTGSTSYEQYF

d_call: TRBD2
j_call: TRBJ2-1
clone_size: .
cdr3_length: 15
v_call: TRBV2
cdr3_nt: TGTGCCAGCAGTGAGGGTAGCGGGACTTACAATGAGCAGTTCTTC
cdr3_aa: CASSEGSGTYNEQFF

d_call: .
j_call: TRBJ2-1
clone_size: .
cdr3_length: 15
v_call: TRBV2
cdr3_nt: TGTGCCAGCAGTGAAGGCCTAGCGAGTTACAATGAGCAGTTCTTC
cdr3_aa: CASSEGLASYNEQFF

d_call: .
j_call: TRBJ2-5
clone_size: .
cdr3_length: 14
v_call: TRBV10-3
cdr3_nt: TGTGCCTCCGGGGCAGACGAAGCGATAGAGACCCAGTACTTC
cdr3_aa: CASGADEAIETQYF

d_call: TRBD1
j_call: TRBJ1-5
clone_size: .
cdr3_length: 15
v_call: TRBV19
cdr3_nt: TGTGCCAGTAGTACGGGACAGGGGGCTAGGAAGCCCCAGCATTTT
cdr3_aa: CASSTGQGARKPQHF